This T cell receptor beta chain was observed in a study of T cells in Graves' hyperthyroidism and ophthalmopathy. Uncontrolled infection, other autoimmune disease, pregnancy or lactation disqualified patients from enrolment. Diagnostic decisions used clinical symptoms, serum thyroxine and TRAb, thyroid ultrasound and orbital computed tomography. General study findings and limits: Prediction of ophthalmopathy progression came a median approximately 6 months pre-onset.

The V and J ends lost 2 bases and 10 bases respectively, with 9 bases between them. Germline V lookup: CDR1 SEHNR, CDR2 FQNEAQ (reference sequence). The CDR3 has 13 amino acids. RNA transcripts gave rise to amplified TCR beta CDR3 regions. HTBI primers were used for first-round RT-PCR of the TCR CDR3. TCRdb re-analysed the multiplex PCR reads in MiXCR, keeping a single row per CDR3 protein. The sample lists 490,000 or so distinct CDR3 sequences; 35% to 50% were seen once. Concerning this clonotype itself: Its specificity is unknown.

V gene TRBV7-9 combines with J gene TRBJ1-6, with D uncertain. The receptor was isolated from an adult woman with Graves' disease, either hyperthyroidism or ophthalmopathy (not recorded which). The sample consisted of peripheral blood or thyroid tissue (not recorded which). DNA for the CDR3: TGTGCCAGCAGCTTAAAGCATGGATCACCCCTCCACTTT. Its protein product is CASSLKHGSPLHF.